This TCR beta chain originates from a study of vaccination and CD4 T cells after COVID-19. Treatment specified: roughly ten-day PBMC culture with coronavirus spike peptide pools or control peptides (ViraFEST assay). The assay that was used to sequence DNA from cultured CD4+ T cells was the Oncomine TCR Beta short-read assay. Via MiXCR, TCRdb re-called the PCR reads, giving one row per CDR3 protein. The table records some 14,000 distinct CDR3 sequences, around 40% of them present only once. The germline V gene encodes CDR1 LGHDT and CDR2 YNNKEL (reference sequence). This CDR3 region has 14 residues. Trimming removed 0 bases from V and 6 bases from J, with 12 bases in between. On this clonotype: Its target is unknown.

The TCR comes from a human donor who had recovered from COVID-19. This sample comprised CD4+ T cells from blood, cultured in vitro, obtained after SARS-CoV-2 vaccination. This chain uses TRBV3-1 with TRBJ2-7; D remains unclear. The CDR3 DNA sequence: TGTGCCAGCAGCCAAGAACAAGGTTGGGGCGAGCAGTACTTC. Its protein is CASSQEQGWGEQYF.